Following are 30 T cell receptor beta chains from one sample sequenced in a study of blood T cell repertoires in COVID-19. Here immunoSEQ multiplex PCR was the method, and the copy in TCRdb shows in-frame clones only, minus some. The data contain more than 110,000 clones, 70% to 80% of them singletons. The material sequenced was peripheral blood. The receptors here all came from a woman of 80 years or more with active or convalescent COVID-19.

The chain combines TRBV7-2 with TRBJ1-1, with D possibly TRBD1 on 5 matching bases. Germline-derived CDR1 and CDR2 are SGHTA and FQGNSA. Between the trimmed V and J ends, which lost 5 bases and 11 bases, there was a span of 15 bases. The CDR3 extends over 12 amino acids. CDR3 region: CASSLYRKGAFF. CDR3 nucleotides: TGTGCCAGCAGCCTCTACAGGAAGGGGGCTTTCTTT.

This rearrangement joins TRBV7-8 to TRBJ1-5; 8 nucleotides agree with TRBD1. Per germline, CDR1 SGHVS and CDR2 FQNEAQ. This CDR3 spans 18 amino acids. V lost 4 bases and J lost 4; bases outside the gene matches: 15. In nucleotides, the CDR3 is TGTGCCAGCAGCTCTGCCCTCCCGGGACAGGTGCTGAATCAGCCCCAGCATTTT. Translated, it gives CASSSALPGQVLNQPQHF.

The chain is built from TRBV7-3 and TRBJ2-3, with 7 bases identical to TRBD1. This CDR3 contains 15 residues. Looked up from germline, CDR1 is SGHTA and CDR2 is FQGTGA. Unmatched junction bases numbered 6, after V lost 6 bases and J lost 0 bases. CDR3 amino acids: CASSQQGLSTDTQYF. Written as DNA, the CDR3 is TGTGCCAGCAGTCAACAGGGGCTTAGCACAGATACGCAGTATTTT. The whole variable domain, filled in from reference TRBV7-3 and TRBJ2-3, reads GAGVSQTPSNKVTEKGKYVELRCDPISGHTALYWYRQSLGQGPEFLIYFQGTGAADDSGLPNDRFFAVRPEGSVSTLKIQRTERGDSAVYLCASSQQGLSTDTQYFGPGTRLTVL.

This chain uses TRBV19 with TRBJ2-2; possibly TRBD1 for D (6 bases). V was trimmed by 7 bases and J by 5 bases, leaving 14 bases between them. The length of the CDR3 is 14 residues. The germline V gene encodes CDR1 LNHDA and CDR2 SQIVND (reference sequence). The CDR3 spells CASTTGYGTGELFF. The DNA for the CDR3 is TGTGCCAGTACCACAGGGTACGGAACCGGGGAGCTGTTTTTT.

This clone was counted only a few times. The chain recombines TRBV19 with TRBJ2-7; no reliable D call. Germline CDR1 and CDR2: LNHDA and SQIVND (reference sequence). The CDR3 sequence is 15 residues long. The V and J ends lost 2 bases and 4 bases respectively, with 15 bases between them. The CDR3 loop is CASSIIAERAYEQYF. The CDR3, as DNA: TGTGCCAGTAGTATAATCGCGGAGAGAGCGTACGAGCAGTACTTC.

The rearrangement joins TRBV28 to TRBJ2-7; a possible D gene is TRBD1 (6 bases). CDR3 size: 12 residues. Trimming stripped 6 bases from V and 3 bases from J, with 9 bases between. The germline V gene encodes CDR1 MDHEN and CDR2 SYDVKM. For the CDR3, the DNA is TGTGCCAGCAGAGGACAGCTCTACGAGCAGTACTTC. Its protein product is CASRGQLYEQYF. Together with reference TRBV28 and TRBJ2-7, the CDR3 gives the full variable domain: DVKVTQSSRYLVKRTGEKVFLECVQDMDHENMFWYRQDPGLGLRLIYFSYDVKMKEKGDIPEGYSVSREKKERFSLILESASTNQTSMYLCASRGQLYEQYFGPGTRLTVT.

The V and J genes are TRBV5-1 and TRBJ2-3; D is perhaps TRBD1 (5 bases). CDR3 length equals 15 residues. Trimming cost V 0 bases and J 2 bases, with 10 bases left between them. CDR1 and CDR2 (germline): SGHRS, YFSETQ. CDR3 DNA: TGCGCCAGCAGCTTGGCTGGGGCCCACACAGATACGCAGTATTTT. It is translated as CASSLAGAHTDTQYF.

This chain connects TRBV11-1 to TRBJ2-3; 8 bases fit TRBD2. This CDR3 region has 16 residues. Germline CDR1 SGHAT, CDR2 FQDESV (reference sequence). V gave up 3 bases and J gave up 0 bases; unmatched junction bases: 5. The CDR3 sequence is CASSFTGTRSTDTQYF. CDR3 DNA sequence: TGTGCCAGCAGCTTTACCGGGACTAGGAGCACAGATACGCAGTATTTT.

CDR3 sequence (DNA): TGTGCCAGCAGCTTAAGGGGGTGGGGACAGGCGAACACTGAAGCTTTCTTT. This sequence encodes CASSLRGWGQANTEAFF. The rearrangement links TRBV7-8 to TRBJ1-1; 8 nucleotides align to TRBD1. In germline, CDR1 is SGHVS, CDR2 FQNEAQ. This CDR3 is built from 17 residues. Unmatched junction bases numbered 9, after V lost 2 bases and J lost 1 base.

V gene TRBV30 combines with J gene TRBJ1-5; D is ambiguous. The CDR3 runs to 13 residues. Germline CDR1 is GTSNPN and CDR2 is SVGIG (reference sequence). V was trimmed by 5 bases and J by 6 bases, leaving 14 bases between them. Written as DNA, the CDR3 is TGTGCCTGGGACAAAACCCCGGGTCAGCCCCAGCATTTT. It codes for CAWDKTPGQPQHF.

The chain links TRBV3-1 (or the pseudogene TRBV3-2) to TRBJ1-2, with D unclear. CDR1 and CDR2 from the germline V gene are LGHDT and YNNKEL (reference sequence). Trimming removed 1 base from V and 2 bases from J, with 5 bases in between. The CDR3 runs to 13 residues. CDR3 coding DNA: TGTGCCAGCAGCCAAGTACAGAACTATGGCTACACCTTC. Translating it yields CASSQVQNYGYTF.

This rearrangement joins TRBV14 to TRBJ1-4; D is possibly TRBD1 (5 bases). The V end lost 4 bases, the J end lost 5 bases, and 11 bases lay between the germline ends. CDR1 is SGHDN and CDR2 is FVKESK in the germline V gene. This CDR3 is built from 14 residues. The CDR3: CASSPGLGNEKLFF. CDR3 DNA: TGTGCCAGCAGCCCGGGACTGGGGAATGAAAAACTGTTTTTT.

The chain couples TRBV9 to TRBJ2-7, with D maybe TRBD1 (5 bases). The germline V gene encodes CDR1 SGDLS and CDR2 YYNGEE. V lost 0 bases and J lost 3, with 10 bases in between. This CDR3 is 14 amino acids long. Here the CDR3 reads CASSVAGSGYEQYF. CDR3 coding DNA: TGTGCCAGCAGCGTAGCAGGGTCAGGCTACGAGCAGTACTTC.

The chain has TRBV9 and TRBJ2-2, with D unresolved. CDR3 length: 13 amino acids. Trimming shortened V by 4 bases and J by 3 bases, and 7 bases separated the two germline ends. The germline gives CDR1 SGDLS, CDR2 YYNGEE. In DNA form, the CDR3 reads TGTGCCAGCAGCCCCCGTCACACCGGGGAGCTGTTTTTT. The encoded protein is CASSPRHTGELFF.

The rearrangement links TRBV14 to TRBJ1-2, with D unresolved. Germline CDR1 SGHDN, CDR2 FVKESK. The CDR3 contains 13 residues. V dropped 3 bases and J dropped 4 bases, with 9 bases sitting between them. CDR3 sequence (DNA): TGTGCCAGCAGCCACGACATATTCTATGGCTACACCTTC. This codes for CASSHDIFYGYTF.

The chain couples TRBV5-5 to TRBJ1-2; D is unclear. Trimming stripped 5 bases from V and 1 base from J, with 12 bases between. In germline, CDR1 is SGHKS, CDR2 YYEKEE (reference sequence). The CDR3 consists of 14 residues. CDR3 protein: CASRPATGNYGYTF. CDR3 sequence (DNA): TGTGCCAGCAGACCAGCGACCGGTAACTATGGCTACACCTTC.

This chain connects TRBV18 to TRBJ1-5; D remains unclear. The V and J ends lost 0 bases and 9 bases respectively, with 18 bases between them. There are 16 residues in the CDR3. CDR1 and CDR2 (germline): KGHSH, LQKENI. The CDR3 DNA follows: TGTGCCAGCTCACCACCGACCGGGAGCCCGATCAGGCCCCAGCATTTT. Residues: CASSPPTGSPIRPQHF.

This chain uses TRBV2 with TRBJ1-6; D is possibly TRBD1 (6 bases). In germline, CDR1 is SNHLY, CDR2 FYNNEI. The CDR3 is 15 residues long. Trimming took 1 base from V and 10 from J, leaving 14 bases between them. The CDR3 coding sequence is TGTGCCAGCAGTGAAGGTTCGGACAGAGCATCACCCCTCCACTTT. This translates into CASSEGSDRASPLHF.

The chain joins TRBV28 to TRBJ2-7, with D maybe TRBD1 (5 bases). Per germline, CDR1 MDHEN and CDR2 SYDVKM. This CDR3 comprises 12 residues. Trimming shortened V by 2 bases and J by 4 bases, and 6 bases separated the two germline ends. The CDR3 region has the DNA TGTGCCAGCAGTTTAAACAGGTACGAGCAGTACTTC. As protein: CASSLNRYEQYF.

J is TRBJ2-7 and V is TRBV24-1; D may be TRBD2 (6 bases). Germline V lookup: CDR1 KGHDR, CDR2 SFDVKD. V was pared by 3 bases and J by 3 bases, with 11 bases between. The CDR3 covers 14 residues. CDR3 bases: TGTGCCACCAGTGATGCCGGGAGAAACTACGAGCAGTACTTC. Translation gives CATSDAGRNYEQYF.

V usage is TRBV18 and J usage is TRBJ1-1, with D maybe TRBD1 (5 bases). The CDR3 sequence is 14 residues long. CDR1 and CDR2 from the germline V gene are KGHSH and LQKENI. Trimming stripped 3 bases from V and 4 bases from J, with 12 bases between. In DNA, the CDR3 is TGTGCCAGCTCACCCAACACGGGGGGCACTGAAGCTTTCTTT. Its protein product is CASSPNTGGTEAFF.

V gene TRBV7-9 combines with J gene TRBJ1-2, with D possibly TRBD1 on 5 matching bases. V lost 5 bases, J lost 4 bases, and 14 bases lay in between. There are 14 residues in the CDR3. From germline, CDR1 is SEHNR and CDR2 FQNEAQ (reference sequence). CDR3 DNA: TGTGCCAGCAGCCCCATGACAGTGGGCTATGGCTACACCTTC. This sequence encodes CASSPMTVGYGYTF.

The CDR3 nucleotides read TGTGCCAGCTCACGCGGACTAGCGGACACAGATACGCAGTATTTT. This encodes CASSRGLADTDTQYF. The chain joins TRBV18 to TRBJ2-3, with 10 positions matching TRBD2. V was pared by 4 bases and J by 2 bases, with 3 bases of the junction left unmatched. CDR3 size: 15 residues. Germline CDR1 KGHSH, CDR2 LQKENI.

The chain combines TRBV7-6 with TRBJ1-2; TRBD1 matches at 8 bases. The CDR3 has 14 residues. Germline CDR1 reads SGHVS; CDR2 reads FNYEAQ. V trimming: 2 bases; J trimming: 2 bases; junction bases outside the gene matches: 1. CDR3 protein: CASSLRQGNYGYTF. CDR3 sequence (DNA): TGTGCCAGCAGCTTAAGACAGGGGAACTATGGCTACACCTTC.

The chain uses TRBV29-1 and TRBJ2-5; 10 nucleotides align to TRBD2. The germline V gene has CDR1 SQVTM and CDR2 ANQGSEA. V shed 4 bases and J 0 bases; nucleotides not matched to a gene: 2. This CDR3 has 14 amino acids. CDR3 nucleotides: TGCAGCGTTGTACTAGCGGGGAACCAAGAGACCCAGTACTTC. This encodes CSVVLAGNQETQYF. The full variable domain, its missing parts supplied by reference TRBV29-1 and TRBJ2-5, is SAVISQKPSRDICQRGTSLTIQCQVDSQVTMMFWYRQQPGQSLTLIATANQGSEATYESGFVIDKFPISRPNLTFSTLTVSNMSPEDSSIYLCSVVLAGNQETQYFGPGTRLLVL.

J is TRBJ1-5 and V is TRBV28; TRBD1 is a possible D gene (6 bases). The V end was cut by 7 bases, the J end by 9 bases, with 16 bases between. In germline, CDR1 is MDHEN, CDR2 SYDVKM. The CDR3 spans 13 residues. DNA of the CDR3: TGTGCCAGCATCCCATGGGGGGGCCCGCCCCAGCATTTT. Its translation is CASIPWGGPPQHF.

This clone was found a few times. The chain couples TRBV19 to TRBJ2-6; a weak D match, TRBD1 (5 bases). V gave up 1 base and J gave up 4 bases, with 8 bases separating them. This CDR3 contains 15 residues. Germline CDR1 LNHDA, CDR2 SQIVND (reference sequence). Written as DNA, the CDR3 is TGTGCCAGTAGTATAGGGACAACAGGGGCCAACGTCCTGACTTTC. It is translated as CASSIGTTGANVLTF.

The CDR3 sequence is CASSLPPGVGYTF. In DNA, the CDR3 is TGTGCCAGCAGCTTGCCGCCAGGGGTGGGCTACACCTTC. The chain is built from TRBV5-6 and TRBJ1-2; D is possibly TRBD1 (6 bases). The CDR3 covers 13 residues. Germline lookup yields CDR1 SGHDT and CDR2 YYEEEE. V gave up 1 base and J gave up 8 bases, with 12 bases separating them.

V gene TRBV5-1 combines with J gene TRBJ1-2; 7 bases fit TRBD1. The germline gives CDR1 SGHRS, CDR2 YFSETQ. This CDR3 has 18 residues. The trim removed 0 bases at V and 5 bases at J, leaving 16 bases unmatched. CDR3 amino acids: CASSLAPIRPGTAYGYTF. The CDR3 region has the DNA TGCGCCAGCAGCTTGGCCCCGATCCGACCCGGGACAGCATATGGCTACACCTTC.

The chain links TRBV28 to TRBJ1-5, with D tentatively TRBD1 (6 bases). The V end was cut by 5 bases, the J end by 4 bases, with 6 bases between. The CDR3 is 12 residues long. Per germline, CDR1 MDHEN and CDR2 SYDVKM. CDR3 protein: CASSQGNQPQHF. The DNA of the CDR3 is TGTGCCAGCAGTCAGGGGAATCAGCCCCAGCATTTT. The full variable domain, rest sourced from reference TRBV28 and TRBJ1-5, is DVKVTQSSRYLVKRTGEKVFLECVQDMDHENMFWYRQDPGLGLRLIYFSYDVKMKEKGDIPEGYSVSREKKERFSLILESASTNQTSMYLCASSQGNQPQHFGDGTRLSIL.